This T cell receptor beta chain was sequenced for a study of blood T cell repertoires in COVID-19. Across the study: From T cells, B-cell-depleted T cells, or PBMCs came the material, which was cDNA or gDNA.

A single count supports this clone. The germline CDR1 and CDR2 sequences are SNHLY and FYNNEI. The CDR3 has 17 residues. The trim removed 7 bases at V and 9 bases at J, leaving 19 bases unmatched. The method was immunoSEQ multiplex PCR; TCRdb's version includes in-frame clones alone and lacks a portion of them. The sample holds around 110,000 clones, just under 85% seen once. The sequencing sample was made of peripheral blood. The receptor comes from a man between 70 and 80 years old with active or convalescent COVID-19. This chain joins TRBV2 and TRBJ2-5; 11 bases agree with TRBD2. This CDR3 is CASTKGLAGGGNMAQYF. CDR3 bases: TGTGCCAGCACCAAGGGCCTAGCGGGGGGAGGCAATATGGCCCAGTACTTC.